The 25 T cell receptor beta chains in this list originate from one sample, sequenced in a study of tumor and adjacent non-tumor tissue in lung cancer. A modified ARM-PCR protocol with three rounds of nested PCR amplified TCRbeta. From the multiplex PCR reads, TCRdb called clonotypes with MiXCR, one entry per CDR3 protein. Found here are fewer than 100,000 distinct CDR3 sequences, about 77% of them singletons; the top ten hold 20% to 25%. This sample's RNA came from whole unsorted tissue. Distant lung tissue was collected more than 3 cm away from the tumor edge. Sequenced sample: distant non-tumor lung tissue. Every receptor here comes from a woman between 45 and 60 years old with non-small cell lung cancer.

A word on this clonotype: One base away lies a much larger clone, so this may be a sequencing read error. The CDR3 carries no conserved terminal phenylalanine or tryptophan, so it likely arises from a read error. The chain links TRBV30 to TRBJ2-5; 7 bases fit TRBD2. Germline V gives CDR1 GTSNPN, CDR2 SVGIG (reference sequence). The CDR3 is 12 residues long. The J segment lost 9 bases and the V segment lost 0 bases, leaving 4 bases of the junction unmatched. The CDR3 DNA sequence: TGTGCCTGGAGTGTACCTGGGGGGGCCCAGTACGTC. It translates to CAWSVPGGAQYV.

About this clonotype: A much larger clonotype is one base distant, so this may be a read error. The chain uses TRBV5-1 and TRBJ2-1; TRBD2 matches at 13 bases. V shed 4 bases, J shed 8 bases, and the junction held 9 bases outside the gene matches. The germline V gene encodes CDR1 SGHRS and CDR2 YFSETQ. The CDR3 runs 16 residues. CDR3 protein: CASSKGGTSGDYEQFF. The DNA of the CDR3 is TGCGCCAGCAGCAAAGGGGGGACTAGCGGGGACTATGAGCAGTTCTTC.

This clonotype was seen a handful of times. Sequence at one end of the junction differs from germline and may be a read error. The rearrangement joins TRBV20-1 to TRBJ2-1, with TRBD2 matching over 7 bases. Germline assignment: CDR1 DFQATT and CDR2 SNEGSKA (reference sequence). The CDR3 is 13 amino acids. The CDR3 spells CSSSGPKGHEQFF. CDR3 in DNA: TGCAGTTCTAGCGGCCCAAAGGGTCATGAGCAGTTCTTC.

The chain links TRBV11-2 to TRBJ2-7; 10 positions match TRBD2. Germline V lookup: CDR1 SGHAT, CDR2 FQNNGV. The CDR3 is made up of 14 amino acids. The J segment lost 0 bases and the V segment lost 8 bases, leaving 4 bases of the junction unmatched. The CDR3 protein is CASFGTSASYEQYF. CDR3 DNA: TGTGCCAGCTTCGGGACTAGCGCCTCCTACGAGCAGTACTTC.

The V gene is TRBV6-5, the J gene TRBJ1-2; 9 nucleotides agree with TRBD1. Germline values: CDR1 MNHEY, CDR2 SVGAGI. The CDR3 loop spans 16 amino acids. The V segment lost 6 bases and the J segment 8 bases; nucleotides outside the gene matches: 16. The CDR3, as DNA: TGTGCCAGCAGCCACGACACCGACAGGGGGTTCTTCGGCTACACCTTC. Translating it yields CASSHDTDRGFFGYTF.

With respect to this clonotype: With a much larger clone just one base away, this may be a read error. This sequence joins TRBV7-9 and TRBJ2-5; D is unclear. This CDR3 region has 12 residues. CDR1 and CDR2 (germline): SEHNR, FQNEAQ (reference sequence). CDR3 sequence reads: CASNLDSDKEYF. CDR3 DNA: TGTGCCAGCAACTTAGATTCCGACAAAGAGTACTTC. Full variable domain (rest looked up from reference TRBV7-9 and TRBJ2-5): DTGVSQNPRHKITKRGQNVTFRCDPISEHNRLYWYRQTLGQGPEFLTYFQNEAQLEKSRLLSDRFSAERPKGSFSTLEIQRTEQGDSAMYLCASNLDSDKEYFGPGTRLLVL.

A note on this clonotype: The missing conserved phenylalanine or tryptophan at the end of this CDR3 makes a read error likely. The CDR3 spells CASSEETGESLLHS. In nucleotides, the CDR3 is TGTGCCAGCAGTGAAGAGACAGGGGAATCACTCCTCCACTCT. V usage is TRBV6-1 and J usage is TRBJ1-6, with TRBD1 identical over 8 bases. CDR3 length: 14 residues. Germline V gene data show CDR1 as MNHNS and CDR2 as SASEGT.

With respect to this clonotype: Germline and junction disagree at one end, which may indicate a read error. The chain combines TRBV6-6 with TRBJ2-1; a possible D gene is TRBD2 (6 bases). Germline assignment: CDR1 MNHNY and CDR2 SVGAGI (reference sequence). This CDR3 has 15 residues. The CDR3 loop reads CARSYPAQRSGERFF. As DNA, the CDR3 is TGTGCCAGAAGTTACCCAGCTCAGAGGTCGGGGGAGCGGTTCTTC.

A word on this clonotype: Since no conserved phenylalanine or tryptophan closes the CDR3, a read error is the likely cause. The chain couples TRBV11-2 to TRBJ2-3; tentatively, D is TRBD2 (5 bases). Germline-derived CDR1 and CDR2 are SGHAT and FQNNGV. This CDR3 is built from 13 residues. CDR3: CASGLGPGDTQYS. The CDR3 bases are TGTGCCAGCGGCTTAGGGCCGGGGGATACGCAGTATTCT.

To note about this clonotype: Because the CDR3 is missing its conserved closing phenylalanine or tryptophan, this is likely a read error. The DNA is left out, because the CDR3 cannot be placed on it with certainty; the CDR3 is given as TCRdb lists it. This CDR3 reads CGSSPSSGSAGSYNEQLL. The chain carries TRBV11-2 and TRBJ2-1; the table's D call, TRBD2, was not checked against the DNA. Inclusive of both ends, the CDR3 amounts to 18 amino acids. CDR1 and CDR2 from the germline V gene are SGHAT and FQNNGV.

For this clonotype: As the CDR3 is not closed by the conserved phenylalanine or tryptophan, this likely results from a read error. This chain uses TRBV29-1 with TRBJ2-3; D not resolved. The germline gives CDR1 SQVTM, CDR2 ANQGSEA. The CDR3 extends over 13 amino acids. Trimming took off 5 bases at V and 4 bases at J, with 13 bases between the two ends. CDR3 nucleotides: TGCAGCGTTCTGGGCGGCCGCCCAGATACGCAGTATTTA. Translating it yields CSVLGGRPDTQYL.

Of note for this clonotype: A much larger clone sits a single nucleotide away, making a read error possible. This CDR3 is missing its conserved last phenylalanine or tryptophan, likely due to a read error. V is TRBV10-1 and J is TRBJ2-3; 11 nucleotides align to TRBD2. This CDR3 spans 17 amino acids. Germline trimming cut 3 bases from V and 2 bases from J; bases unmatched to any gene: 7. Germline values: CDR1 WNHNN, CDR2 SYGVQD (reference sequence). In nucleotides, the CDR3 is TGCGCCAGCAGTGACCGGCGACTAGCGGGAAACACAGATACGCAGTATCTT. Amino acids: CASSDRRLAGNTDTQYL.

Remarks on this clonotype: No conserved phenylalanine or tryptophan ends this CDR3, so it is likely a read error. The V gene is TRBV4-1, the J gene TRBJ2-1, with unresolved D. Germline V gene sequence: CDR1 MGHRA, CDR2 YSYEKL. The CDR3 is 12 amino acids. Deletions cut 9 bases from V and 9 bases from J, with 15 bases between. In DNA form, the CDR3 reads TGCGCCAGAGGCTCCCCTAGGGCTGAGCAGTTCCTC. It yields the protein CARGSPRAEQFL.

On this clonotype: The junction does not match germline at one end; this may be a read error. The rearrangement joins TRBV6-2 or TRBV6-3 to TRBJ2-1; D is unclear. This CDR3 contains 14 residues. CDR1 MNHEY and CDR2 SVGEGT come from the germline V gene. Here the CDR3 reads CASTYSPSDNEQFF. The CDR3 DNA sequence: TGTGCCAGCACTTACTCGCCTAGTGACAATGAACAGTTCTTC.

This clonotype has more than one count but fewer than ten. An end of the junction does not agree with germline; a read error may underlie this. The chain carries TRBV10-3 and TRBJ2-7, with 7 bases lining up with TRBD1. Germline-derived CDR1 and CDR2 are ENHRY and SYGVKD. The CDR3 covers 13 residues. CDR3 nucleotides: TGTACCTCCCGGGACAGAGACTCCTACGAGCTGTACTTC. As protein: CTSRDRDSYELYF.

A word on this clonotype: At one end the junction does not follow the germline gene, possibly because of a read error. The CDR3 DNA follows: TGTGGCAGCAGCCCTTTTTATGAAGCCTTCTTT. Amino acid sequence: CGSSPFYEAFF. V and J are TRBV6-1 and TRBJ1-1; no definite D call. CDR3 length equals 11 residues. The germline V gene has CDR1 MNHNS and CDR2 SASEGT.

The chain uses TRBV20-1 and TRBJ2-7, with D possibly TRBD2 on 5 matching bases. Germline-derived CDR1 and CDR2 are DFQATT and SNEGSKA (reference sequence). The CDR3 spans 17 residues. This CDR3 reads CNAEWAGPLLRSYEQYF. The CDR3 DNA follows: TGCAATGCGGAGTGGGCGGGTCCCTTACTTCGGTCCTACGAGCAGTACTTC.

J is TRBJ1-3 and V is TRBV6-5; D not certain. Germline V gene data show CDR1 as MNHEY and CDR2 as SVGAGI. CDR3 length equals 14 residues. Trimming stripped 10 bases from V and 2 bases from J, with 15 bases between. CDR3 sequence reads: CAKSLQIAGNTIYF. CDR3 DNA: TGTGCCAAAAGCCTCCAGATAGCTGGAAACACCATATATTTT.

Comment on this clonotype: One junction end does not reproduce the germline sequence, and a read error may be involved. This chain links TRBV20-1 with TRBJ1-4; TRBD1 is a possible D gene (5 bases). Germline V gene sequence: CDR1 DFQATT, CDR2 SNEGSKA (reference sequence). The CDR3 is 17 amino acids. The chain's CDR3 is CSARKARASRVNEKLFF. For the CDR3, the DNA is TGCAGTGCTAGAAAGGCCAGGGCTAGCAGGGTTAATGAAAAATTGTTTTTT.

Turning to this clonotype: One end of the junction does not line up with germline, which may come from a read error. The CDR3 is CATSDRQGYEQYF. CDR3 bases: TGCGCCACCAGTGATCGACAGGGATACGAGCAGTACTTC. V is TRBV10-2 and J is TRBJ2-7; 7 positions match TRBD1. The CDR3 length is 13 residues. In germline, CDR1 is WSHSY, CDR2 SAAADI.

Concerning this clonotype itself: Since a much larger clone is just one base distant, this may be a read error. The chain joins TRBV28 to TRBJ1-2; 9 bases agree with TRBD1. The CDR3 covers 16 residues. From germline, CDR1 is MDHEN and CDR2 SYDVKM. CDR3 region: CASSQGTITGGYVYTF. In DNA, the CDR3 is TGTGCCAGCAGCCAGGGGACCATTACAGGGGGCTATGTCTACACCTTC.

For this clonotype: Mismatch with germline at one junction end may stem from a read error. This rearrangement joins TRBV5-6 to TRBJ2-2; the match to TRBD2 covers 9 bases. The germline V gene has CDR1 SGHDT and CDR2 YYEEEE. The CDR3 runs to 17 residues. CDR3: CASNPGVAGVDSGDLFF. DNA of the CDR3: TGTGCCAGCAACCCGGGAGTAGCGGGAGTTGACTCCGGGGATCTGTTTTTT.

V and J are TRBV6-6 and TRBJ2-7, with D possibly being TRBD2 (5 bases). CDR3 length: 14 residues. The V end was cut by 10 bases, the J end by 5 bases, with 21 bases between. Germline V lookup: CDR1 MNHNY, CDR2 SVGAGI (reference sequence). Here the CDR3 DNA reads TGTGCCAACACCTTCCTGTCGGGATCGGACGAGCAGTACTTC. It codes for CANTFLSGSDEQYF.

This clonotype was seen a handful of times. The gene calls are TRBV15 and TRBJ2-1; tentative D call: TRBD2 (6 bases). CDR1 is LNHNV and CDR2 is YYDKDF in the germline V gene (reference sequence). The CDR3 has 14 residues. V was cut by 5 bases and J by 5 bases, with 13 bases left in between. CDR3 in amino acids: CATSGRRGDNEQFF. In DNA, the CDR3 is TGTGCCACCAGCGGTAGACGCGGGGACAATGAGCAGTTCTTC.

Comments on this clonotype: A clone one base away is much larger, so this may be a read error. The genes are TRBV5-1 and TRBJ2-3; maybe TRBD1 (6 bases). CDR1 is SGHRS and CDR2 is YFSETQ in the germline V gene. The CDR3 has 13 residues. V was trimmed by 9 bases and J by 3 bases, leaving 14 bases between them. CDR3 DNA sequence: TGCGCCACCTCGGGACAAAGAACAGATACGCAGTATTTT. Its protein is CATSGQRTDTQYF.